The 4 T cell receptor beta chains below all came from one sample that was sequenced in a study of TIL therapy for anti-PD-1-resistant metastatic lung cancer. The immunoSEQ assay was v3. The data were produced by immunoSEQ multiplex PCR, yet TCRdb's version contains in-frame clones alone and is incomplete. The sample shows 9,000 to 15,000 clones, approximately 80% of them seen only once. Time point given: pre-treatment sample, taken before nivolumab and TIL therapy. Specimen: blood, collected at baseline. These receptors all stem from a person between 30 and 79 years old with non-small cell lung cancer.

V usage is TRBV5-1 and J usage is TRBJ2-7; 9 bases line up with TRBD2. CDR3 length: 15 amino acids. Germline V gene data show CDR1 as SGHRS and CDR2 as YFSETQ. Trimming at V came to 4 bases and at J to 5 bases, leaving 10 bases not matched to a gene. CDR3 amino acids: CASSLAGGAGDEQYF. CDR3 bases: TGCGCCAGCAGCCTCGCGGGGGGGGCGGGCGACGAGCAGTACTTC.

This chain uses TRBV27 with TRBJ1-2; 8 bases are shared with TRBD1. Trimming cost V 0 bases and J 8 bases; bases outside gene matches: 2. Germline V gene sequence: CDR1 MNHEY, CDR2 SMNVEV (reference sequence). The CDR3 length is 13 residues. CDR3: CASSLSDRVGYTF. The CDR3 coding sequence is TGTGCCAGCAGTTTATCGGACAGGGTCGGCTACACCTTC.

V and J are TRBV12-5 and TRBJ2-5; D gene unclear. This CDR3 spans 15 amino acids. The germline CDR1 and CDR2 sequences are LGHNT and FRNRAP. Trimming took 2 bases from V and 4 from J, leaving 14 bases between them. For the CDR3, the DNA is TGTGCTAGTGGTTTGATTGGTACGTCTGGAGAGACCCAGTACTTC. Its translation is CASGLIGTSGETQYF.

This clone was detected once. V gene TRBV20-1 combines with J gene TRBJ2-1; either TRBD1 or TRBD2 may supply D (6 bases each). The CDR3 loop spans 11 amino acids. In germline, CDR1 is DFQATT, CDR2 SNEGSKA (reference sequence). V lost 7 bases and J lost 8, with 12 bases in between. CDR3 bases: TGCAGTGTCGATAGGGGGGATGAGCAGTTCTTC. Amino acids: CSVDRGDEQFF.